This T cell receptor (beta chain) comes out of a study of blood T cell repertoires in COVID-19. Study-level background: The United States, Italy and Spain provided the acute and convalescent COVID-19 samples. Nucleic acid was either cDNA or gDNA, and it came from T cells, B-cell-depleted T cells, or PBMCs.

As handled by the study authors: Reference gene primer amplification yielded estimated nucleated cell counts. Assay: immunoSEQ multiplex PCR; the TCRdb copy retains only in-frame clones and omits some. V and J calls and clone size are copied from that table; D and trimming were computed from the DNA. The data contain 300,000 to 450,000 clones, around 87% of them singletons. The V gene's germline CDR1 is SGHNT and CDR2 YENEEA. V trimming: 5 bases; J trimming: 11 bases; junction bases outside the gene matches: 7. This CDR3 comprises 15 residues. The gene calls are TRBV11-3 and TRBJ2-1; TRBD2 aligns across 15 bases. The sequence derives from a man between 35 and 55 years old in a cohort exposed to, infected with or recovered from COVID-19 (not recorded which). Sequencing used PBMCs or T cells enriched from blood (not recorded which). CDR3 residues: CASSPEGLAGGQQFF. The CDR3 DNA reads TGTGCCAGCAGCCCGGAGGGACTAGCGGGAGGCCAGCAGTTCTTC. Full variable domain (rest looked up from reference TRBV11-3 and TRBJ2-1): EAGVVQSPRYKIIEKKQPVAFWCNPISGHNTLYWYLQNLGQGPELLIRYENEEAVDDSQLPKDRFSAERLKGVDSTLKIQPAELGDSAVYLCASSPEGLAGGQQFFGPGTRLTVL.